Here is one TCR beta chain with its context. TCRdb's table, derived via immunoSEQ multiplex PCR, lists solely in-frame clones and lacks some. The table lists about 140,000 clones, roughly 84% of them singletons. This entry is derived from a study of blood T cell repertoires in COVID-19. This CDR3 has 15 amino acids. Deletions cut 1 base from V and 1 base from J, with 8 bases between. Per the germline V gene, CDR1 is LNHNV and CDR2 is YYDKDF (reference sequence). The rearrangement uses TRBV15 and TRBJ1-3, with D perhaps matching TRBD1 (5 bases). The specimen sequenced was peripheral blood. The receptor's source is a woman aged 60-75 years with acute or convalescent COVID-19. The CDR3 sequence: CATSRARESGNTIYF. DNA for the CDR3: TGTGCCACCAGCAGAGCCAGGGAATCTGGAAACACCATATATTTT.